Below, 20 T cell receptor beta chains from the same sample are listed, as sequenced in a study of blood T cell repertoires in COVID-19. Measured with immunoSEQ multiplex PCR; TCRdb has only the in-frame clones, and not every one. This table has 150,000 to 200,000 clones, roughly 87% appearing once. The sample taken for sequencing was peripheral blood. The source of these receptors is a woman between 65 and 79 years old with COVID-19, enrolled during active disease.

The chain has TRBV7-6 and TRBJ1-4; 9 bases are a match to TRBD1. The trim removed 5 bases at V and 5 bases at J, leaving 6 bases unmatched. CDR3 length: 15 residues. Germline V gene sequence: CDR1 SGHVS, CDR2 FNYEAQ. This CDR3 reads CASSLRDRENEKLFF. CDR3 bases: TGTGCCAGCAGCCTCCGGGACAGGGAAAATGAAAAACTGTTTTTT. Complete variable domain (other parts from reference TRBV7-6 and TRBJ1-4): GAGVSQSPRYKVTKRGQDVALRCDPISGHVSLYWYRQALGQGPEFLTYFNYEAQQDKSGLPNDRFSAERPEGSISTLTIQRTEQRDSAMYRCASSLRDRENEKLFFGSGTQLSVL.

This clone occurred a few times. V and J are TRBV6-1 and TRBJ1-5, with D hard to call. The CDR3 covers 13 residues. V was shortened by 3 bases and J by 1 base, with 4 bases between the two germline ends. Germline-derived CDR1 and CDR2 are MNHNS and SASEGT. CDR3 sequence: CASSEGSNQPQHF. The CDR3 DNA reads TGTGCCAGCAGTGAGGGCAGCAATCAGCCCCAGCATTTT.

The CDR3 spells CASRTQGTYEQYF. DNA for the CDR3: TGTGCCAGCAGGACTCAGGGAACCTACGAGCAGTACTTC. V and J are TRBV11-2 and TRBJ2-7, with D perhaps matching TRBD1 (5 bases). This CDR3 is built from 13 residues. Germline CDR1 and CDR2: SGHAT and FQNNGV. The ends were cut back, 6 bases at V and 2 bases at J, with 11 bases in the middle.

The J gene is TRBJ2-1, the V gene TRBV24-1, with D perhaps matching TRBD2 (6 bases). Trimming stripped 4 bases from V and 7 bases from J, with 16 bases between. Germline-derived CDR1 and CDR2 are KGHDR and SFDVKD. The CDR3 is 15 amino acids. For the CDR3, the DNA is TGTGCCACCAGTGACGGGACGCTGGCGGGGAATGAGCAGTTCTTC. Its translation: CATSDGTLAGNEQFF.

This chain connects TRBV7-2 to TRBJ2-1, with 7 bases lining up with TRBD2. V was clipped by 0 bases and J by 1 base; unmatched bases: 6. The CDR3 covers 17 residues. Germline values: CDR1 SGHTA, CDR2 FQGNSA. The CDR3 region is CASSLARLAASYNEQFF. The DNA for the CDR3 is TGTGCCAGCAGCTTAGCGCGCCTAGCGGCGTCCTACAATGAGCAGTTCTTC.

The chain joins TRBV28 to TRBJ2-7, with 9 bases matching TRBD2. There are 16 residues in the CDR3. J lost 5 bases, V lost 4 bases, and 12 bases had no gene match. Looked up from germline, CDR1 is MDHEN and CDR2 is SYDVKM. The CDR3 sequence is CASSSNWGSGSDEQYF. The CDR3 DNA is TGTGCCAGCAGTTCAAATTGGGGTAGCGGGAGTGACGAGCAGTACTTC.

The chain uses TRBV6-2 or TRBV6-3 and TRBJ1-4; 9 positions agree with TRBD1. CDR1 is MNHEY, CDR2 SVGEGT, per germline. The CDR3 contains 18 residues. V shed 2 bases and J 4 bases; nucleotides not matched to a gene: 11. The DNA for the CDR3 is TGTGCCAGCAGTTACCCACCGGGACAGGGAACGATTAATGAAAAACTGTTTTTT. This sequence encodes CASSYPPGQGTINEKLFF.

This chain links TRBV10-1 with TRBJ1-3, with unresolved D. The V end was cut by 0 bases, the J end by 0 bases, with 9 bases between. CDR1 and CDR2 (germline): WNHNN, SYGVQD (reference sequence). The CDR3 is 16 residues long. As DNA, the CDR3 is TGCGCCAGCAGTGAGTCCACCCTCTACTCTGGAAACACCATATATTTT. Protein sequence: CASSESTLYSGNTIYF.

CDR3 region: CASSSGGRSDTQYF. In DNA form, the CDR3 reads TGTGCCAGTAGCTCCGGGGGGAGGTCAGATACGCAGTATTTT. The chain has TRBV19 and TRBJ2-3; 7 bases map to TRBD2. This CDR3 has 14 amino acids. Germline trimming cut 6 bases from V and 4 bases from J; bases unmatched to any gene: 7. Per the germline V gene, CDR1 is LNHDA and CDR2 is SQIVND (reference sequence).

The rearrangement uses TRBV7-2 and TRBJ2-2, with a weak D call TRBD2 (5 bases). Looked up from germline, CDR1 is SGHTA and CDR2 is FQGNSA. V lost 1 base and J 7 bases, leaving 13 bases between the germline ends. The CDR3 extends over 15 amino acids. The CDR3 sequence: CASSLDARRGGELFF. CDR3 nucleotides: TGTGCCAGCAGCTTAGATGCCCGCCGGGGCGGGGAGCTGTTTTTT.

In DNA, the CDR3 is TGTGCCAGCAGCTTTAGCGGGACCTACAATGAGCAGTTCTTC. Amino acid sequence: CASSFSGTYNEQFF. V is TRBV7-2 and J is TRBJ2-1; 8 bases agree with TRBD2. V lost 3 bases, J lost 2 bases, and 0 bases stayed unmatched. This CDR3 region has 14 residues. The germline V gene has CDR1 SGHTA and CDR2 FQGNSA.

The chain employs TRBV15 and TRBJ2-7, with D possibly being TRBD1 (5 bases). CDR3 size: 14 residues. Germline CDR1 and CDR2: LNHNV and YYDKDF (reference sequence). V was pared by 3 bases and J by 0 bases, with 9 bases between. CDR3 protein: CATSRDTSSYEQYF. DNA of the CDR3: TGTGCCACCAGCAGGGACACCAGCTCCTACGAGCAGTACTTC.

The V call is TRBV4-2, the J call TRBJ2-3, with 12 bases matching TRBD2. CDR1 is LGHNA, CDR2 YNFKEQ, per germline. The CDR3 runs to 20 residues. Unmatched junction bases numbered 17, after V lost 1 base and J lost 6 bases. DNA of the CDR3: TGTGCCAGCAGCCAAGTTGGTATTGGGCTAGCGGGAGGGCCCGGTGATACGCAGTATTTT. It yields the protein CASSQVGIGLAGGPGDTQYF.

The chain has TRBV11-3 and TRBJ2-7; D possibly corresponds to TRBD2 (6 bases). CDR1 and CDR2 (germline): SGHNT, YENEEA. Between the trimmed V and J ends, which lost 3 bases and 3 bases, there was a span of 15 bases. This CDR3 comprises 15 residues. In DNA, the CDR3 is TGTGCCAGCAGCTTGCTGCGGCGGCGGGACTACGAGCAGTACTTC. Its protein is CASSLLRRRDYEQYF.

The chain carries TRBV12-5 and TRBJ2-5; D remains ambiguous. The V end lost 1 base, the J end lost 5 bases, and 8 bases lay between the germline ends. CDR3 length equals 13 residues. CDR1 is LGHNT and CDR2 is FRNRAP in the germline V gene. This CDR3 reads CASGLARSETQYF. In DNA form, the CDR3 reads TGTGCTAGTGGTTTGGCCCGTTCGGAGACCCAGTACTTC.

This clone occurred a few times. CDR3: CASSVVTGGTQYF. Here the CDR3 DNA reads TGTGCCAGCAGCGTAGTAACGGGGGGTACGCAGTATTTT. The chain links TRBV9 to TRBJ2-3; TRBD2 agrees at 7 bases. The CDR3 length is 13 residues. Trimming took 0 bases from V and 8 from J; bases not matched to a gene: 3. Germline V lookup: CDR1 SGDLS, CDR2 YYNGEE.

The rearrangement links TRBV19 to TRBJ1-1; 7 nucleotides match TRBD1. The CDR3 sequence is 11 residues long. V was pared by 7 bases and J by 5 bases, with 1 base of the junction left unmatched. Germline assignment: CDR1 LNHDA and CDR2 SQIVND (reference sequence). Here the CDR3 reads CASNRGTEAFF. The DNA of the CDR3 is TGTGCCAGTAACAGGGGAACTGAAGCTTTCTTT.

CDR3 sequence reads: CASSLGRVLYTDTQYF. Written as DNA, the CDR3 is TGTGCCAGCAGCTTAGGCAGGGTATTATACACAGATACGCAGTATTTT. This chain links TRBV7-8 with TRBJ2-3; D is perhaps TRBD1 (5 bases). This CDR3 comprises 16 residues. CDR1 and CDR2 from the germline V gene are SGHVS and FQNEAQ. Trimming shortened V by 1 base and J by 2 bases, and 13 bases separated the two germline ends.

This chain links TRBV21-1 with TRBJ2-3; the listed D gene, TRBD2, was not tested against the DNA. TRBV21-1 is a pseudogene locus. There are 20 residues in the CDR3. Written as DNA, the CDR3 is TGTGCCAGCAGCCCAAGAAGGCTAGCGGGAGGACCCGGTCCCACAGATACGCAGTATTTT. The encoded protein is CASSPRRLAGGPGPTDTQYF.

The gene calls are TRBV5-1 and TRBJ2-3, with D unresolved. V lost 4 bases and J 0 bases, leaving 18 bases between the germline ends. Germline lookup yields CDR1 SGHRS and CDR2 YFSETQ. The CDR3 has 17 amino acids. This CDR3 is CASSPNPRLTSTDTQYF. Here the CDR3 DNA reads TGCGCCAGCAGCCCCAACCCCCGACTGACTAGCACAGATACGCAGTATTTT.